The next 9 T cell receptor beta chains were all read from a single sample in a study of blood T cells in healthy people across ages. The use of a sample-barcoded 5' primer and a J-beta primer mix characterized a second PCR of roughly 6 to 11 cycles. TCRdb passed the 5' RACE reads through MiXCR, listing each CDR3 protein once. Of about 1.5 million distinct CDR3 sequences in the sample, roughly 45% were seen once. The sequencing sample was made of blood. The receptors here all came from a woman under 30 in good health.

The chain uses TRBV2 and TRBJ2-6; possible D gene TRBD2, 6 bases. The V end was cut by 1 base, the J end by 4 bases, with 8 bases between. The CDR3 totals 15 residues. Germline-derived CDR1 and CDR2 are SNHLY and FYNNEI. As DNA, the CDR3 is TGTGCCAGCAGTGAAGACGGAGGGGGGGCCAACGTCCTGACTTTC. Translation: CASSEDGGGANVLTF.

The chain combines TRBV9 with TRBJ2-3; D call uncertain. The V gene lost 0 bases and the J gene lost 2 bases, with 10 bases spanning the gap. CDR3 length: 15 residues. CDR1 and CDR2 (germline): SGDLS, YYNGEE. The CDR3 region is CASSVGGRITDTQYF. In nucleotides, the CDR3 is TGTGCCAGCAGCGTAGGAGGTAGGATCACAGATACGCAGTATTTT.

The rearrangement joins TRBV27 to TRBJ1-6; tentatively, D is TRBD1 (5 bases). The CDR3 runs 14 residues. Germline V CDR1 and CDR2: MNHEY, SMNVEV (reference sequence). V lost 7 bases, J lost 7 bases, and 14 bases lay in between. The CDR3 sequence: CASTSGTENSPLHF. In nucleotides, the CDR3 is TGTGCCAGCACCTCCGGGACGGAGAATTCACCCCTCCACTTT.

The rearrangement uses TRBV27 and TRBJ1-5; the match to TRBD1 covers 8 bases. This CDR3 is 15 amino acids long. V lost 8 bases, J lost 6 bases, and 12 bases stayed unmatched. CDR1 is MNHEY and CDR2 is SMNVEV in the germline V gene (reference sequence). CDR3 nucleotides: TGTGCCAGCTCTTCGACAGGGGTTCGCGGTCAGCCCCAGCATTTT. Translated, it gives CASSSTGVRGQPQHF.

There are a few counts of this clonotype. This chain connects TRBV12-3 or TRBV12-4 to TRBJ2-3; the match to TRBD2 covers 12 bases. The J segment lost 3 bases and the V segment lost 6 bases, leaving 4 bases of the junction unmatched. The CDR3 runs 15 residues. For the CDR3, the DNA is TGTGCCAGCAGGTCCACTAGCGGGAGGACAGATACGCAGTATTTT. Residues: CASRSTSGRTDTQYF.

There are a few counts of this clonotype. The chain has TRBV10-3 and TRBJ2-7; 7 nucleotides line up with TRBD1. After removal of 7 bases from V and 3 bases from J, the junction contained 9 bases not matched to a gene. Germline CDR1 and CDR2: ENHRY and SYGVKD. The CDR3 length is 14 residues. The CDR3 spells CAITSGTDDYEQYF. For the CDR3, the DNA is TGTGCCATCACCTCCGGGACAGACGACTACGAGCAGTACTTC.

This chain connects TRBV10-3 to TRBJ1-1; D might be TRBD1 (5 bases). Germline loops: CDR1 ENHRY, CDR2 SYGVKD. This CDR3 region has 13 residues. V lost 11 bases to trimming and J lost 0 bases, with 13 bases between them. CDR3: CAGGWGLNTEAFF. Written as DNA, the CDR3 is TGTGCCGGAGGGTGGGGACTGAACACTGAAGCTTTCTTT.

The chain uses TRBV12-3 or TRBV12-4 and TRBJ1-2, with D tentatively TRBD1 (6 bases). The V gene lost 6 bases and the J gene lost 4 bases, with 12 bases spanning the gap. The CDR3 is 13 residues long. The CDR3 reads CASREQGLYGYTF. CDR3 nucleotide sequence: TGTGCCAGCAGAGAACAGGGCCTCTATGGCTACACCTTC.

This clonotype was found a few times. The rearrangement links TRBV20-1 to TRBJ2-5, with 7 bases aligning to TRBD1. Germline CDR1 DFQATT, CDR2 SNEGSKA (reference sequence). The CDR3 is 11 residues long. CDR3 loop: CRPQGDNEQYF. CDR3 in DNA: TGCAGGCCCCAGGGGGACAATGAGCAGTACTTC.